The clone carrying this T cell receptor (beta chain) was picked up many times. The sample originates from a study of T-cell reconstitution after alpha-beta-depleted transplantation in children. This CDR3 is 12 amino acids long. Trimming removed 9 bases from V and 3 bases from J, with 9 bases in between. Per the germline V gene, CDR1 is ENHRY and CDR2 is SYGVKD. It was with unique molecular identifiers that the TCRbeta library was prepared. MiXCR, run by TCRdb on the PCR reads, gives a single entry per CDR3 protein. The profile shows a few hundred thousand distinct CDR3 sequences, about 9.4% of them singletons.

This chain links TRBV10-3 with TRBJ2-1; no clear D gene. The sequence was collected from a human donor who donated a stem cell graft to a child with acute lymphoblastic leukemia. The input for sequencing was PBMCs from the stem cell graft donor, taken from the stem cell graft. The CDR3 region has the DNA TGTGCCATTGGAGAAATCTACAATGAGCAGTTCTTC. Its protein product is CAIGEIYNEQFF.